This passage covers 11 T cell receptor beta chains from one sample sequenced in a study of CD8+ T cells in alopecia areata. Following extraction, RNA underwent reverse transcription to cDNA, which served as the sequencing template. TCRdb keeps only in-frame clones here, not all; method: immunoSEQ multiplex PCR. The repertoire holds around 160,000 clones, with more than 40% as singletons. The sequencing sample was made of CD4+ T cells sorted from blood. The receptors shown here come from a human donor with alopecia areata.

The V call is TRBV28, the J call TRBJ2-5; no definite D call. Germline V gene data show CDR1 as MDHEN and CDR2 as SYDVKM. The CDR3 runs 10 residues. Trimming left V 6 bases short and J 5 bases short, with 4 bases between. In DNA form, the CDR3 reads TGTGCCAGCAGGCAGGAGACCCAGTACTTC. It codes for CASRQETQYF.

The chain carries TRBV29-1 and TRBJ2-1; D may match TRBD1 or TRBD2 (5 bases each). This CDR3 region has 18 residues. Trimming removed 4 bases from V and 2 bases from J, with 24 bases in between. Germline V gene data show CDR1 as SQVTM and CDR2 as ANQGSEA. DNA for the CDR3: TGCAGCGTTGGCTCGTGGGACCCTATACAAGTCGCCTACAATGAGCAGTTCTTC. This translates into CSVGSWDPIQVAYNEQFF.

V and J are TRBV7-2 and TRBJ2-3; 9 nucleotides line up with TRBD2. Germline V lookup: CDR1 SGHTA, CDR2 FQGNSA. This CDR3 is 16 amino acids long. The junction had 11 bases not matched to a gene; V was cut back by 5 bases and J by 5 bases. The CDR3 here is CASSVTSSGALDTQYF. The CDR3 DNA follows: TGTGCCAGCAGCGTGACATCTAGCGGGGCCTTAGATACGCAGTATTTT.

The CDR3 DNA sequence: TGTGCCAGCAGCTTCGGGGACGGTCCCTACGAGCAGTACTTC. This sequence encodes CASSFGDGPYEQYF. The chain carries TRBV11-2 and TRBJ2-5; D possibly uses TRBD1 or TRBD2 (5 bases each). The J call may be faulty, since TRBJ2-7 better matches the DNA end. The CDR3 consists of 14 residues. CDR1 is SGHAT and CDR2 is FQNNGV in the germline V gene.

The chain couples TRBV29-1 to TRBJ2-1, with D unclear. Germline-derived CDR1 and CDR2 are SQVTM and ANQGSEA. The CDR3 extends over 12 amino acids. The ends were cut back, 7 bases at V and 7 bases at J, with 14 bases in the middle. The CDR3 loop reads CSAPRGWNEQFF. As DNA, the CDR3 is TGCAGCGCCCCCCGCGGCTGGAATGAGCAGTTCTTC.

This clone was counted a few times. The chain couples TRBV29-1 to TRBJ2-1, with 13 bases identical to TRBD2. This CDR3 is built from 15 residues. V shed 6 bases and J 3 bases; nucleotides not matched to a gene: 5. Germline assignment: CDR1 SQVTM and CDR2 ANQGSEA. The CDR3 spells CSVSGTSGNYNEQFF. In DNA, the CDR3 is TGCAGCGTATCCGGGACTAGCGGGAACTACAATGAGCAGTTCTTC.

The chain links TRBV29-1 to TRBJ2-3; D not certain. Between the trimmed V and J ends, which lost 6 bases and 2 bases, there was a span of 9 bases. Germline V gives CDR1 SQVTM, CDR2 ANQGSEA. This CDR3 is built from 12 residues. For the CDR3, the DNA is TGCAGCGTGGTATACACCACAGATACGCAGTATTTT. It is translated as CSVVYTTDTQYF.

This chain connects TRBV9 to TRBJ1-2, with D perhaps TRBD1 (5 bases). The germline V and J ends were trimmed by 2 bases and 6 bases, with 14 bases remaining between them. This CDR3 spans 14 amino acids. Per germline, CDR1 SGDLS and CDR2 YYNGEE. Here the CDR3 DNA reads TGTGCCAGCAGCGTCGGTCCCCAGGGCCATGGCTACACCTTC. It specifies CASSVGPQGHGYTF.

The chain is built from TRBV29-1 and TRBJ2-1, with TRBD2 matching over 7 bases. Trimming at V came to 3 bases and at J to 2 bases, leaving 4 bases not matched to a gene. Per the germline V gene, CDR1 is SQVTM and CDR2 is ANQGSEA. The CDR3 is made up of 14 amino acids. CDR3 residues: CSVDRGSPYNEQFF. The DNA of the CDR3 is TGCAGCGTTGATCGCGGGAGCCCCTACAATGAGCAGTTCTTC.

The genes are TRBV7-9 and TRBJ2-5, with TRBD2 identical over 11 bases. This CDR3 is built from 17 residues. The ends lost 5 bases at V and 4 bases at J; junction bases unmatched: 12. Per the germline V gene, CDR1 is SEHNR and CDR2 is FQNEAQ (reference sequence). The CDR3 loop reads CASSPTPAGLAVETQYF. The DNA for the CDR3 is TGTGCCAGCAGCCCAACCCCCGCGGGACTAGCGGTAGAGACCCAGTACTTC.

This clone was seen just once. This chain joins TRBV7-2 and TRBJ2-1, with 11 bases fitting TRBD2. CDR1 is SGHTA and CDR2 is FQGNSA in the germline V gene. Trimming at V came to 4 bases and at J to 8 bases, leaving 10 bases not matched to a gene. This CDR3 is 16 amino acids long. The CDR3 DNA is TGTGCCAGCAGCTACGGACTAGCGGGTATGGGGCATGAGCAGTTCTTC. Its protein is CASSYGLAGMGHEQFF.